This TCR beta chain was captured in a study of vaccination and CD4 T cells after COVID-19. Study details: Each participant was administered two doses of a vaccine, which was either BNT162b2 or mRNA-1273. Overlapping SARS-CoV-2, HCoV-NL63, HCoV-OC43 and HCoV-229E spike peptides stimulated the cells.

The Oncomine TCR Beta short-read assay was applied to DNA of cultured CD4+ T cells. Using its own MiXCR run on the PCR reads, TCRdb lists one record per CDR3 protein. The sample has about 18,000 distinct CDR3 sequences; roughly 51% are singletons. Study results and limitations: Clonotypes reactive to SARS-CoV-2 had a median that went up from about 20 to 38, but not significantly.

Documented treatment: approximately 10-day PBMC culture with coronavirus spike peptide pools or control peptides (ViraFEST assay). The J segment lost 2 bases and the V segment lost 4 bases, leaving 6 bases of the junction unmatched. The CDR3 spans 16 residues. The germline V gene has CDR1 DFQATT and CDR2 SNEGSKA (reference sequence). Remarks on this clonotype: Antigen unknown.

The sequenced sample was CD4+ T cells from blood, cultured in vitro. This chain uses TRBV20-1 with TRBJ2-2, with 11 bases fitting TRBD2. The origin of this receptor is a human donor who had recovered from COVID-19. This chain's CDR3 is CSAIGTSGINTGELFF. As DNA, the CDR3 is TGCAGTGCTATAGGGACTAGCGGTATAAACACCGGGGAGCTGTTTTTT.